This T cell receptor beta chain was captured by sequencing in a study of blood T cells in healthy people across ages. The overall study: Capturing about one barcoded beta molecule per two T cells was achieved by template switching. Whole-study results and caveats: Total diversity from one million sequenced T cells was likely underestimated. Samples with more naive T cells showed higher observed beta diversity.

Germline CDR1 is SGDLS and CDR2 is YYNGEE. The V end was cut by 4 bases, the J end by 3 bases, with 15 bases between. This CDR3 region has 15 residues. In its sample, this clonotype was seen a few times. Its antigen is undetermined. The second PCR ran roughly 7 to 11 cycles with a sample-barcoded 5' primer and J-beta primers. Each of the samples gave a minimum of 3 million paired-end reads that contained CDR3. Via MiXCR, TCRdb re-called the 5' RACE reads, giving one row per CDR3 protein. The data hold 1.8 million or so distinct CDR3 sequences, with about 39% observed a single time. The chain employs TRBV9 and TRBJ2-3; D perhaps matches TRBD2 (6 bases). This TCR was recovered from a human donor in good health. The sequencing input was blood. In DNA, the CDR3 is TGTGCCAGCAGCCTAGAGGGCGGGGCAACAGATACGCAGTATTTT. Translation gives CASSLEGGATDTQYF.